This T cell receptor (beta chain) was sequenced for a study of cytomegalovirus exposure and HLA in healthy donors. Study-wide findings and caveats: Altogether, 164 TCR beta chains were recorded as cytomegalovirus-associated.

A word on this clone: Its antigen is currently unknown.

The CDR3 sequence is 17 residues long. Looked up from germline, CDR1 is PRHDT and CDR2 is FYEKMQ (reference sequence). Deletions cut 0 bases from V and 0 bases from J, with 14 bases between. Although they were nominally healthy when sampled, donors likely had unrecorded immune exposures. The study ran its PCR with 60 Vbeta and 13 Jbeta primers. Data came from immunoSEQ multiplex PCR; TCRdb stores just in-frame clones and leaves some out. The data hold tens of thousands of clones, with about three quarters observed a single time. Sample: PBMCs. V usage is TRBV13 and J usage is TRBJ1-1; tentatively, D is TRBD1 (6 bases). This TCR came from a woman in her twenties or thirties in good health and CMV-seropositive. The CDR3 bases are TGTGCCAGCAGCTTAGGCTTCCTCGGGACATTGAACACTGAAGCTTTCTTT. Translating it yields CASSLGFLGTLNTEAFF.